Listed below are T cell receptor beta chains from one sample, sequenced in a study of shared clonotypes between healthy human individuals. The protocol was immunoSEQ multiplex PCR, while the TCRdb copy is restricted to in-frame clones and leaves out a portion. The sample records around 2.1 million clones, approximately 94% being singletons. Material: naive CD8+ T cells from PBMCs. Receptors were obtained from a man between 18 and 35 years old in good health. Some clones in this sample may be carry-over from other donors' samples. CDR3s include the opening cysteine and the closing phenylalanine or tryptophan. D genes are given only for firm matches. Some rows mark clone size as missing; the rest say once, few, many or name a class of expanded clone.

>TRBJ2-1|NA|TRBD1|TRBV27
TGTGCCAGCAGTTTCGGTTTAGTGCAGGGGGCCTACAATGAGCAGTTCTTC
CASSFGLVQGAYNEQFF
>TRBJ2-6|NA|NA|TRBV28
TGTGCCAGCAGTTTATTCGGAGGCAGTCCAACATTGATGGCCAACGTCCTGACTTTC
CASSLFGGSPTLMANVLTF
>TRBJ1-2|NA|TRBD1|TRBV28
TGTGCCAGCAGTTTAGGACAGGGTAATCGCTATGGCTACACCTTC
CASSLGQGNRYGYTF
>TRBJ2-5|NA|NA|TRBV5-5
TGTGCCAGCAGCTTGAAGACAGCCCGGGAGACCCAGTACTTC
CASSLKTARETQYF
>TRBJ1-2|NA|TRBD1|TRBV9
TGTGCCAGCAGCGCTTCCACAGGGGGCGTCGGCTATGGCTACACCTTC
CASSASTGGVGYGYTF
>TRBJ1-5|once|NA|TRBV7-8
TGTGCCAGCAGCTTAGCGTTGGGTGGTGGCAATCAGCCCCAGCATTTT
CASSLALGGGNQPQHF
>TRBJ1-1|NA|NA|TRBV28
TGTGCCAGCACCCTGGAGGGCGGCGCTGAAGCTTTCTTT
CASTLEGGAEAFF
>TRBJ2-1|NA|NA|TRBV7-6
TGTGCCAGCAGCTTAGCTCCCGAGGGCAATGAGCAGTTCTTC
CASSLAPEGNEQFF
>TRBJ2-7|NA|NA|TRBV4-3
TGCGCCAGCAGCCAAGATTCAGGGACGGCCTACTACGAGCAGTACTTC
CASSQDSGTAYYEQYF
>TRBJ2-7|NA|NA|TRBV6-5
TGTGCCAGCAGCCTAGGACTTCTCTACGAGCAGTACTTC
CASSLGLLYEQYF
>TRBJ2-1|NA|NA|TRBV9
TGTGCCAGCAGCGTAAGTAGTAGTGAGGGTGGCTCGAGCCCCGAGCAGTTCTTC
CASSVSSSEGGSSPEQFF
>TRBJ1-1|NA|NA|TRBV15
TGTGCCACCAGCAGAGTCAGGGCCACTGAAGCTTTCTTT
CATSRVRATEAFF
>TRBJ1-3|NA|NA|TRBV9
TGTGCCAGCAGCCCTCTGGAGTACGGAAACACCATATATTTT
CASSPLEYGNTIYF
>TRBJ2-7|NA|NA|TRBV2
TGTGCCAGCAGTGAATCCGAACGGCCGACCTACGAGCAGTACTTC
CASSESERPTYEQYF
>TRBJ1-5|NA|NA|TRBV10-3
TGTGCCATCAGTGAGTACGAGGGATATGGCAATCAGCCCCAGCATTTT
CAISEYEGYGNQPQHF
>TRBJ2-3|NA|NA|TRBV11-2
TGTGCCAGCAGCACCGATAGAGATACGCAGTATTTT
CASSTDRDTQYF
>TRBJ1-5|NA|NA|TRBV4-2
TGTGCCAGCAGCCAAGATGGCGGCAATAGCAATCAGCCCCAGCATTTT
CASSQDGGNSNQPQHF
>TRBJ2-7|NA|NA|TRBV28
TGTGCCAGCAGCCTTGACAGCTACGAGCAGTACTTC
CASSLDSYEQYF
>TRBJ2-1|NA|TRBD2|TRBV9
TGTGCCAGCAGCCCGGCGAGTAGCGGGACCTACAATGAGCAGTTCTTC
CASSPASSGTYNEQFF
>TRBJ1-4|NA|NA|TRBV29-1
TGCAGCGCTGGGGGGTGGAACGGGGATACTAATGAAAAACTGTTTTTT
CSAGGWNGDTNEKLFF
>TRBJ1-2|NA|NA|TRBV28
TGTGCCAGCAACCCTCGAGCCTCATACCTTATGAGCTACACCTTC
CASNPRASYLMSYTF
>TRBJ1-4|NA|NA|TRBV7-6
TGTGCCAGCAGCCCCGGCCCGGGGGAAAAACTGTTTTTT
CASSPGPGEKLFF
>TRBJ1-2|NA|NA|TRBV9
TGTGCCAGCAGCGTCGACACCACGGGGGGGCGGTTAGGCTACACCTTC
CASSVDTTGGRLGYTF
>TRBJ1-5|NA|NA|TRBV28
TGTGCCAGCAGTTACCGCGAGCCCCAGCATTTT
CASSYREPQHF
>TRBJ2-5|NA|NA|TRBV30
TGTGCCTGGAGCTACGGTCCGCGAGAGACCCAGTACTTC
CAWSYGPRETQYF
>TRBJ2-3|NA|TRBD2|TRBV28
TGTGCCAGCAGTTTCCGCGGGAGGACAGATACGCAGTATTTT
CASSFRGRTDTQYF
>TRBJ2-7|once|NA|TRBV11-2
TGTGCCAGCAGCCCCCCGGGGTCCTACGAGCAGTACTTC
CASSPPGSYEQYF
>TRBJ1-5|NA|NA|TRBV19
TGTGCCAGTAACGATGGGGATGGGTACGGACAGCCCCAGCATTTT
CASNDGDGYGQPQHF
>TRBJ2-7|NA|TRBD1|TRBV14
TGTGCCAGCAGCCAGGCGACAGGGGGCGCGGACGAGCAGTACTTC
CASSQATGGADEQYF
>TRBJ1-2|NA|NA|TRBV7-8
TGTGCCAGCAGCACTTCTCTCCAGGCACCCTATGGCTACACCTTC
CASSTSLQAPYGYTF
>TRBJ2-1|NA|TRBD2|TRBV10-3
TGTGCCATTACTAGCGGGCCCTACAATGAGCAGTTCTTC
CAITSGPYNEQFF
>TRBJ2-7|NA|NA|TRBV6-5
TGTGCCAGCAGTTACTCCAGGACGGTGACCTCCTACGAGCAGTACTTC
CASSYSRTVTSYEQYF
>TRBJ2-3|NA|NA|TRBV13
TGTGCCAGCAGCTTCGGAGAAACAGATACGCAGTATTTT
CASSFGETDTQYF
>TRBJ2-7|NA|TRBD1|TRBV14
TGTGCCAGCAGCCAAGGGTATCGGACAGGGAACTACGAGCAGTACTTC
CASSQGYRTGNYEQYF
>TRBJ2-1|NA|NA|TRBV18
TGTGCCAGCTCACTACGGGTGGGTGATGAGCAGTTCTTC
CASSLRVGDEQFF
>TRBJ2-3|NA|NA|TRBV27
TGTGCCAGCAGTCCCTCCTTTGGTACGCAGTATTTT
CASSPSFGTQYF
>TRBJ2-2|NA|NA|TRBV7-9
TGTGCCAGCAGCCCAGCAACGTACAGCTCGAACACCGGGGAGCTGTTTTTT
CASSPATYSSNTGELFF
>TRBJ2-3|NA|TRBD1|TRBV11-2
TGTGCCAGCAGCGCCTGGGACAGGGGGCGGGGTAGTACGCAGTATTTT
CASSAWDRGRGSTQYF
>TRBJ1-5|once|NA|TRBV27
TGTGCCAGCACCCCTTTGCCTCTCAATCAGCCCCAGCATTTT
CASTPLPLNQPQHF
>TRBJ2-7|NA|TRBD2|TRBV5-4
TGTGCCAGCAGCTTGGCCGGCGGGAGGAGTTACGAGCAGTACTTC
CASSLAGGRSYEQYF
>TRBJ1-2|NA|NA|TRBV6-1
TGTGCCAGCAGTGACGGCGACAGTAACTATGGCTACACCTTC
CASSDGDSNYGYTF
>TRBJ1-2|few|TRBD1|TRBV14
TGTGCCAGCAGCCAAGGGGGGACAGGGACACATGGCTACACCTTC
CASSQGGTGTHGYTF
>TRBJ2-7|NA|TRBD2|TRBV9
TGTGCCAGCAGCCCGGCGTGGGCTAGCGGGACCTACGAGCAGTACTTC
CASSPAWASGTYEQYF
>TRBJ2-6|NA|NA|TRBV6-1
TGTGCCAGCAGTGAAACAGGGTCTGGGGCCAACGTCCTGACTTTC
CASSETGSGANVLTF
>TRBJ1-1|NA|TRBD1|TRBV29-1
TGCAGCGTTGAATTTTATGACAGGGGGACGGAGGACACTGAAGCTTTCTTT
CSVEFYDRGTEDTEAFF
>TRBJ2-3|NA|TRBD2|TRBV5-1
TGCGCCAGCAGCTGGGGTAGCGGGACAGATACGCAGTATTTT
CASSWGSGTDTQYF
>TRBJ2-5|NA|TRBD1|TRBV28
TGTGCCAGCAGTTCCGGGACAGGGGGATATCCGGAGACCCAGTACTTC
CASSSGTGGYPETQYF
>TRBJ1-1|NA|TRBD1|TRBV10-2
TGCGCCAGCAGTAAATCCTTGGGACAGTCGAACACTGAAGCTTTCTTT
CASSKSLGQSNTEAFF
>TRBJ1-2|NA|NA|TRBV6-4
TGTGCCAGCAGTGACTCGCCGGGGGCTGGCTACACCTTC
CASSDSPGAGYTF
>TRBJ2-3|NA|TRBD1|TRBV7-9
TGTGCCAGCGTCGGTAGGGGGCCGAGGGGCACAGATACGCAGTATTTT
CASVGRGPRGTDTQYF
>TRBJ1-4|NA|NA|TRBV9
TGTGCCAGCAGCGTGGGGGCAACTAATGAAAAACTGTTTTTT
CASSVGATNEKLFF
>TRBJ2-2|NA|TRBD1|TRBV28
TGTGCCAGCAGGACAGGGATCGGCGGGGAGCTGTTTTTT
CASRTGIGGELFF
>TRBJ1-1|NA|NA|TRBV28
TGTGCCACCCTGAGGACGATCACTGAAGCTTTCTTT
CATLRTITEAFF
>TRBJ2-4|NA|NA|TRBV5-6
TGTGCCAGCAGCCTTAGAGGTAACATTCAGTACTTC
CASSLRGNIQYF